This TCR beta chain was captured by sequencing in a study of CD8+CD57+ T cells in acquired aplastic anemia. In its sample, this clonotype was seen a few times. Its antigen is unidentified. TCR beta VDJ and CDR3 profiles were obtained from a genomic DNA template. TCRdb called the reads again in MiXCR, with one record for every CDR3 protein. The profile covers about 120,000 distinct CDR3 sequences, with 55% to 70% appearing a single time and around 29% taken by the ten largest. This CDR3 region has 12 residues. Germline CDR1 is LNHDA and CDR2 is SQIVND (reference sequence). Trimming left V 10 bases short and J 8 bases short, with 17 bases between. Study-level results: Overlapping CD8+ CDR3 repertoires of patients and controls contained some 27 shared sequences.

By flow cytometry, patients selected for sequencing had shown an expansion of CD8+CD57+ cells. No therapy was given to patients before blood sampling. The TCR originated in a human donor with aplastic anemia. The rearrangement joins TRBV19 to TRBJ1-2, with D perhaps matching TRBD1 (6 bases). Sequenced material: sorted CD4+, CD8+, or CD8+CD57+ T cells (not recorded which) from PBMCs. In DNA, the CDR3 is TGTGCCACGCGGAGGGGGGGTGACGGCTACACCTTC. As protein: CATRRGGDGYTF. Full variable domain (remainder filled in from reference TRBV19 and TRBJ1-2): DGGITQSPKYLFRKEGQNVTLSCEQNLNHDAMYWYRQDPGQGLRLIYYSQIVNDFQKGDIAEGYSVSREKKESFPLTVTSAQKNPTAFYLCATRRGGDGYTFGSGTRLTVV.